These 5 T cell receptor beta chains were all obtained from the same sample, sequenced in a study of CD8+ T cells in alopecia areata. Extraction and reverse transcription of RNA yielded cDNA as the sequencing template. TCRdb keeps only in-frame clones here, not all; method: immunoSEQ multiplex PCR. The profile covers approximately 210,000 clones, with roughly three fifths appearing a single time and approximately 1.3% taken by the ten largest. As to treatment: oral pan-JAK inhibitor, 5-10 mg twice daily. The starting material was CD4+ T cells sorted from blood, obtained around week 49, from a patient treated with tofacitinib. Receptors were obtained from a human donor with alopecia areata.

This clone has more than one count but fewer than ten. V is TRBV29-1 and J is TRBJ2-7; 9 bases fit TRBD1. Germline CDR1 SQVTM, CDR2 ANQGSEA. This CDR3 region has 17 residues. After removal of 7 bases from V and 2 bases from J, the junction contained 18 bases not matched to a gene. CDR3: CSAITQPGQGLPYEQYF. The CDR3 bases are TGCAGCGCAATCACCCAGCCGGGACAGGGATTGCCCTACGAGCAGTACTTC.

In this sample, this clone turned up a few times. CDR3 residues: CASRLSLSSYEQYF. CDR3 coding DNA: TGTGCCAGCAGGTTGTCCCTGAGCTCCTACGAGCAGTACTTC. The V gene is TRBV27, the J gene TRBJ2-7, with D hard to call. The ends were cut back, 6 bases at V and 0 bases at J, with 12 bases in the middle. This CDR3 is 14 amino acids long. Germline V CDR1 and CDR2: MNHEY, SMNVEV (reference sequence).

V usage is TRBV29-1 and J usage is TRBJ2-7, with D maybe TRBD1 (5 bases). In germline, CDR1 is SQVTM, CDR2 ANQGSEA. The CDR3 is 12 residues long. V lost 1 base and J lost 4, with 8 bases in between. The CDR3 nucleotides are TGCAGCGTTGAAGGGCAGGGTTACGAGCAGTACTTC. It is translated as CSVEGQGYEQYF.

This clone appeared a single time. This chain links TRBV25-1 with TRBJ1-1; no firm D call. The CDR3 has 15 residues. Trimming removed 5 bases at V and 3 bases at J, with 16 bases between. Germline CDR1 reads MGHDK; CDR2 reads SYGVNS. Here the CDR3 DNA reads TGTGCCAGCAGTAAACTCGGTGTAGGAGACACTGAAGCTTTCTTT. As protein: CASSKLGVGDTEAFF.

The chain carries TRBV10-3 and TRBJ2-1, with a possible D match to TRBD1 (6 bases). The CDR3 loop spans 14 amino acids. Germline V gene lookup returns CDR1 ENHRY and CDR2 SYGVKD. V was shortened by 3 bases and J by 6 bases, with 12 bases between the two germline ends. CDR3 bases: TGTGCCATCAGTGAAACGCTCAGGGGCAATGAGCAGTTCTTC. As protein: CAISETLRGNEQFF.